This T cell receptor (beta chain) emerged from a study of T cell responses to AZD1222 COVID-19 vaccine. Only in-frame clones appear in the TCRdb table, and some are missing; sequencing was by immunoSEQ multiplex PCR. The table lists about 150,000 clones, 92% of them singletons, with about 2.5% in the top ten. As concerns this clone: Its antigen is as yet unknown.

Study findings and constraints: All repertoire sampling was performed exclusively after the peak T cell response. A mostly white British donor set with more females was recruited, and clonal diversity was possibly underestimated.

Deletions cut 6 bases from V and 7 bases from J, with 13 bases between. The CDR3 extends over 13 amino acids. The germline V gene has CDR1 MNHEY and CDR2 SMNVEV (reference sequence). The chain joins TRBV27 to TRBJ1-5; the D is unclear. The sequence was collected from an adult in good health. This specimen consisted of peripheral blood, obtained on day 0 of AZD1222 vaccination. The CDR3 coding sequence is TGTGCCAGCAGCCCTCAGATGGGGCAGCCCCAGCATTTT. Its translation is CASSPQMGQPQHF.